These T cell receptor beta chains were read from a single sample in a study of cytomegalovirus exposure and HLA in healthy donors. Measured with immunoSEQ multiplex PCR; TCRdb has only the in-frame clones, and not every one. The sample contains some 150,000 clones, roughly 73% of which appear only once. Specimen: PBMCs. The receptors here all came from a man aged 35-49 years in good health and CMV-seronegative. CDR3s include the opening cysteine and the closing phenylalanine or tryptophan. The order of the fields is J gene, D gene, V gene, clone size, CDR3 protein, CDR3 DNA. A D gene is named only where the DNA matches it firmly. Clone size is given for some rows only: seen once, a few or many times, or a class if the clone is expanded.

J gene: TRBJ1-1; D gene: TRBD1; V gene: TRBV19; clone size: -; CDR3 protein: CASRFRDRERAFF; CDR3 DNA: TGTGCCAGCCGTTTCCGGGACAGGGAACGCGCTTTCTTT
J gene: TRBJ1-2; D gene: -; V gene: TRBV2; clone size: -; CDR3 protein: CASSEEYGVYGYTF; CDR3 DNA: TGTGCCAGCAGTGAAGAGTACGGAGTCTATGGCTACACCTTC
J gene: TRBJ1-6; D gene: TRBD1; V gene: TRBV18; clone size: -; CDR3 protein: CASSSSGQGNGSPLHF; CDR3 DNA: TGTGCCAGCTCATCTTCCGGACAGGGAAACGGGTCACCCCTCCACTTT
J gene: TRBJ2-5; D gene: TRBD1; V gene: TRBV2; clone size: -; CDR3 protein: CASNGQGLQETQYF; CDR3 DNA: TGTGCCAGCAATGGACAGGGGCTTCAAGAGACCCAGTACTTC
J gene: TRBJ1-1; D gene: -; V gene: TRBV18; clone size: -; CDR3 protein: CASSPVQALRNTEAFF; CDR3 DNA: TGTGCCAGCTCACCCGTGCAGGCGTTGCGGAACACTGAAGCTTTCTTT
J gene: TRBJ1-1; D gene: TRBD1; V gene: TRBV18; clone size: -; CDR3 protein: CASSLGQMNTEAFF; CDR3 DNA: TGTGCCAGCTCACTGGGACAGATGAACACTGAAGCTTTCTTT
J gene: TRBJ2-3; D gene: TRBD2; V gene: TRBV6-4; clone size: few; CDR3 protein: CASSATSGGPTDTQYF; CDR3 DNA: TGTGCCAGCAGTGCGACTAGCGGGGGGCCGACAGATACGCAGTATTTT
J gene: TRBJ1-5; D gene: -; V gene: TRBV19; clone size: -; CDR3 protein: CASSIYESSNQPQHF; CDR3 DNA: TGTGCCAGTAGTATCTACGAATCAAGCAATCAGCCCCAGCATTTT
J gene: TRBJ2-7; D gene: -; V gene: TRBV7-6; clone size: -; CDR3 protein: CASSLGTLYEQYF; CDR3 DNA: TGTGCCAGCAGCTTAGGGACACTCTACGAGCAGTACTTC
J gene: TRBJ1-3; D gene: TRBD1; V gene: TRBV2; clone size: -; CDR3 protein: CASREVGQGRSGNTIYF; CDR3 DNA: TGTGCCAGCAGGGAAGTCGGACAGGGCCGCTCTGGAAACACCATATATTTT
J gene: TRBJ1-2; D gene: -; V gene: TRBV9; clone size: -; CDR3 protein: CASSASVGGQLRHYGYTF; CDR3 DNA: TGTGCCAGCAGCGCCAGCGTGGGTGGACAGCTCCGACACTATGGCTACACCTTC
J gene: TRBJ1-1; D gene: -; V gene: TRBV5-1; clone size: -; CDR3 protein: CASSLIPAPVEAFF; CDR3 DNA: TGCGCCAGCAGCTTGATACCTGCGCCGGTTGAAGCTTTCTTT
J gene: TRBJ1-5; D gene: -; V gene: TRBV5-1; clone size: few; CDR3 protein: CASSLEGGNQPQHF; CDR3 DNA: TGCGCCAGCAGCTTGGAAGGGGGCAATCAGCCCCAGCATTTT
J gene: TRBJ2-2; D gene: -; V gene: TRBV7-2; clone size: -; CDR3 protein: CASSFRFSGTGELFF; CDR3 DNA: TGTGCCAGCAGCTTCCGCTTCTCAGGCACCGGGGAGCTGTTTTTT
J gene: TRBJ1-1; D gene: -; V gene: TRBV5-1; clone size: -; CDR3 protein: CASSWEWQNTEAFF; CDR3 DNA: TGCGCCAGCAGCTGGGAGTGGCAGAACACTGAAGCTTTCTTT
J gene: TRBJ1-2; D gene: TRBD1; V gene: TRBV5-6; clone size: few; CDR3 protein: CASRSRTGCPEAF; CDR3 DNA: TGTGCCAGCAGGTCGCGGACAGGTTGCCCCGAAGCATTC
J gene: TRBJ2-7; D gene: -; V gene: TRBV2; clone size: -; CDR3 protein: CASSAGQEDFEQYF; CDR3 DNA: TGTGCCAGCAGTGCCGGGCAGGAGGACTTCGAGCAGTACTTC
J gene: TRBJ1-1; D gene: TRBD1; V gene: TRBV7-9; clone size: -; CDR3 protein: CASSLQGGTEAFF; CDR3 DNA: TGTGCCAGCAGCTTACAGGGGGGCACTGAAGCTTTCTTT
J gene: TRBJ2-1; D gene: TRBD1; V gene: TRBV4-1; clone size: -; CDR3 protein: CASSQADGQGVFYEQFF; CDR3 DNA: TGCGCCAGCAGCCAAGCTGATGGACAGGGGGTTTTTTATGAGCAGTTCTTC
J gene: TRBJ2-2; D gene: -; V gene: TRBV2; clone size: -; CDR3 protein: CASSEAAGATGELFF; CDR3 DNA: TGTGCCAGCAGTGAAGCGGCAGGGGCTACCGGGGAGCTGTTTTTT
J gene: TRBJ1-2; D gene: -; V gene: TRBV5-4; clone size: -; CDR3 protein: CASSLGEDGNYGYTF; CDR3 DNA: TGTGCCAGCAGCTTGGGGGAGGACGGTAACTATGGCTACACCTTC
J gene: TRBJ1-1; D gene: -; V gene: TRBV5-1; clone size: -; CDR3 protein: CASSLRSGWGIGTEAFF; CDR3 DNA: TGCGCCAGCAGCTTGAGGTCTGGTTGGGGCATAGGGACTGAAGCTTTCTTT
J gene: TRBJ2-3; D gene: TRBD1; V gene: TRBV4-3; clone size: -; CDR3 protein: CASSQDWDRPQYF; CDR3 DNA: TGCGCCAGCAGCCAAGATTGGGACAGGCCCCAGTATTTT
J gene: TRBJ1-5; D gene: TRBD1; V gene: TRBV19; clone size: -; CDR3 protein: CASSTGTGVNQPQHF; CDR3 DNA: TGTGCCAGTAGCACCGGGACAGGGGTCAATCAGCCCCAGCATTTT
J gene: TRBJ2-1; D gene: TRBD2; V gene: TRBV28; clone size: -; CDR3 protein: CASSLWSSGGHNEQFF; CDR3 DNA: TGTGCCAGCAGTTTATGGTCTAGCGGGGGCCACAATGAGCAGTTCTTC
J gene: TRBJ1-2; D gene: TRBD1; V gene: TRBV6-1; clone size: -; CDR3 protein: CASSDPGTGYGYTF; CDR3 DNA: TGTGCCAGCAGTGACCCGGGGACAGGCTATGGCTACACCTTC
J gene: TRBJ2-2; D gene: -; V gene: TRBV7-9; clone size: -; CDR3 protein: CASSLRAYGGNTGELFF; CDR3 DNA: TGTGCCAGCAGCTTACGCGCGTACGGGGGGAACACCGGGGAGCTGTTTTTT
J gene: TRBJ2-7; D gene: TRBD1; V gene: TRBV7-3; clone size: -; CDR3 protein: CASSSAGTGDEQYF; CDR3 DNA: TGTGCCAGCAGCTCAGCCGGGACAGGGGACGAGCAGTACTTC
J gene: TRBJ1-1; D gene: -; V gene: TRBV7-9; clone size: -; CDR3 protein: CASSFAGGVGTEAFF; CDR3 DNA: TGTGCCAGCAGCTTTGCTGGGGGCGTGGGCACTGAAGCTTTCTTT
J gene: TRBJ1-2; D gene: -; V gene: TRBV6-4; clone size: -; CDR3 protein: CASSDPPETGKYGYTF; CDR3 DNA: TGTGCCAGCAGTGACCCCCCAGAGACGGGGAAATATGGCTACACCTTC
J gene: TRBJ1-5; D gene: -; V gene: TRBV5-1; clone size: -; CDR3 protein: CASSFGGDNQPQHF; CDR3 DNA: TGCGCCAGCAGCTTTGGGGGGGACAATCAGCCCCAGCATTTT
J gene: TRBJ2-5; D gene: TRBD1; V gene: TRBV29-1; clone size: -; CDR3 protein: CSVADRDETQYF; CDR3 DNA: TGCAGCGTCGCGGACAGGGACGAGACCCAGTACTTC
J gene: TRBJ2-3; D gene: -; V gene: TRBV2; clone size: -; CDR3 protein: CASRVNRDTDTQYF; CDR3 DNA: TGTGCCAGCAGAGTCAACCGGGACACAGATACGCAGTATTTT
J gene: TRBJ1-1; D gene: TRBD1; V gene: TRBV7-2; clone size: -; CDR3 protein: CASSLGYRGDTEAFF; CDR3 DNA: TGTGCCAGCAGCTTAGGATACAGGGGGGACACTGAAGCTTTCTTT
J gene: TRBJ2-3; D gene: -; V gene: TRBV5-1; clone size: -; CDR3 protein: CASNRGRAPTDTQYF; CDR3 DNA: TGCGCCAGCAATCGGGGTAGGGCCCCCACAGATACGCAGTATTTT
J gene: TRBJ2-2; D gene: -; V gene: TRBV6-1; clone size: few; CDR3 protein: CATPPGGHTGELFF; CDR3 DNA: TGTGCCACCCCTCCAGGGGGGCACACCGGGGAGCTGTTTTTT
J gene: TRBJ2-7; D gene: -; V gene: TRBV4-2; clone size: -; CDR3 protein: CASSQEDSDSYEQYF; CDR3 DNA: TGTGCCAGCAGCCAAGAGGACAGCGACTCCTACGAGCAGTACTTC
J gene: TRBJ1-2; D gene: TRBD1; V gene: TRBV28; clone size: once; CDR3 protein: CASSSGTGGIYGYTF; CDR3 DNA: TGTGCCAGCAGTTCCGGGACAGGGGGCATCTATGGCTACACCTTC
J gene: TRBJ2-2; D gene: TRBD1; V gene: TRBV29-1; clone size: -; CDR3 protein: CSVESHRGAGTGELFF; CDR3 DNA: TGCAGCGTTGAGTCCCACAGGGGCGCGGGCACCGGGGAGCTGTTTTTT
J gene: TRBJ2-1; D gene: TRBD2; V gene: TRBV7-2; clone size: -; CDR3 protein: CASSFMAGGPYNEQFF; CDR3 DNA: TGTGCCAGCAGCTTTATGGCGGGGGGGCCCTACAATGAGCAGTTCTTC
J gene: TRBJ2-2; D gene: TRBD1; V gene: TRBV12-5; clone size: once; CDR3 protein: CASGLRGQANTGELFF; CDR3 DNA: TGTGCTAGTGGTTTGCGGGGACAGGCTAACACCGGGGAGCTGTTTTTT
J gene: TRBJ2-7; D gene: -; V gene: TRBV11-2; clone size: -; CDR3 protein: CASSSGLESEQYF; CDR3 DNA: TGTGCCAGCAGCTCGGGACTCGAAAGCGAGCAGTACTTC
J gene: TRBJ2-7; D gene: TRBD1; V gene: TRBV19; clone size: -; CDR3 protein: CASSILTGGTDEQYF; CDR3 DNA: TGTGCCAGTAGTATTCTGACAGGGGGCACGGACGAGCAGTACTTC
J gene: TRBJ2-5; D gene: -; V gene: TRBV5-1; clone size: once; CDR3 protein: CASSLAGQLAETQHF; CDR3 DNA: TGCGCCAGCAGCTTGGCCGGGCAGTTAGCGGAGACCCAGCACTTC
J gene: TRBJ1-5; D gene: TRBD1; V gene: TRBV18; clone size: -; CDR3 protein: CASSPFPGTGSNQPQHF; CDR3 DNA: TGTGCCAGCTCACCATTTCCCGGGACAGGCAGCAATCAGCCCCAGCATTTT
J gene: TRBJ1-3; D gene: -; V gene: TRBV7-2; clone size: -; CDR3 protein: CASSFPGAGNTIYF; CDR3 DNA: TGTGCCAGCAGCTTCCCGGGTGCCGGAAACACCATATATTTT
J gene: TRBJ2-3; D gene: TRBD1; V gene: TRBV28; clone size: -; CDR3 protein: CASSLVQGDPDTQYF; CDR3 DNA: TGTGCCAGCAGTTTGGTACAGGGGGATCCAGATACGCAGTATTTT
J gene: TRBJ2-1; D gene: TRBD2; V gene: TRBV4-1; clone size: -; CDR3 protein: CASSQEGLAGVYEQFF; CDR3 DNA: TGCGCCAGCAGCCAAGAGGGGCTAGCGGGGGTCTATGAGCAGTTCTTC
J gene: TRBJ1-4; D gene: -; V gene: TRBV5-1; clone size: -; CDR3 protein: CASSRGDNEKLFF; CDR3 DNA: TGCGCCAGCTCCCGGGGGGACAATGAAAAACTGTTTTTT
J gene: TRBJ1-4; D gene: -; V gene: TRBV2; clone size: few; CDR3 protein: CASTLAGGTNEKLFF; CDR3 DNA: TGTGCCAGCACCCTGGCGGGAGGGACTAATGAAAAACTGTTTTTT
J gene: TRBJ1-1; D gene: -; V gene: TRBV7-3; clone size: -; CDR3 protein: CASSPGLNTEAFF; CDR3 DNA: TGCGCCAGCAGCCCCGGTTTGAACACTGAAGCTTTCTTT
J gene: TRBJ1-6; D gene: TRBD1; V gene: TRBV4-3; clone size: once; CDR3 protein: CASSQDRDSNSPLHF; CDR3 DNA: TGCGCCAGCAGCCAAGACCGGGACAGCAATTCACCCCTCCACTTT